The 21 T cell receptor beta chains presented below share a single source sample, sequenced in a study of blood T cell repertoires in COVID-19. TCRdb's copy holds only in-frame clones and misses some; the assay was immunoSEQ multiplex PCR. The top ten hold about 3% of the sample, which has fewer than 200,000 clones, 85% seen once. Sequencing was carried out using peripheral blood. Source of these receptors: a human donor with acute or convalescent COVID-19. The donor label of this sample is uncertain.

Here the CDR3 reads CASLAGGFYEQYF. Here the CDR3 DNA reads TGTGCCAGCCTAGCGGGGGGGTTTTACGAGCAGTACTTC. This chain links TRBV5-5 with TRBJ2-7, with 12 positions matching TRBD2. The V and J ends lost 7 bases and 4 bases, in that order; junction bases with no gene match: 3. The CDR3 contains 13 residues. Germline loops: CDR1 SGHKS, CDR2 YYEKEE (reference sequence).

The genes are TRBV2 and TRBJ1-2; no reliable D call. With 4 bases removed from V and 7 bases from J, the gap between germline ends came to 7 bases. The germline gives CDR1 SNHLY, CDR2 FYNNEI. This CDR3 region has 11 residues. The CDR3 region is CASSVSSGYTF. CDR3 DNA: TGTGCCAGCAGTGTCAGTTCTGGCTACACCTTC.

The rearrangement joins TRBV19 to TRBJ2-5, with TRBD1 as a possible D gene (5 bases). The CDR3 is 13 residues long. Per the germline V gene, CDR1 is LNHDA and CDR2 is SQIVND (reference sequence). V was clipped by 3 bases and J by 5 bases, with 10 bases between them. The CDR3 reads CASSMPPGETQYF. The DNA for the CDR3 is TGTGCCAGTAGTATGCCCCCAGGGGAGACCCAGTACTTC.

The sample holds a few counts of this clone. V and J are TRBV10-1 and TRBJ2-1; 8 positions agree with TRBD2. Losses at the gene ends were 2 bases for V and 10 bases for J; bases not matched to a gene: 10. Germline V gene data show CDR1 as WNHNN and CDR2 as SYGVQD (reference sequence). This CDR3 has 15 residues. DNA of the CDR3: TGCGCCAGCAGTGAGGGGGTAGTAGCGGGGCAAGAGCAGTTCTTC. It specifies CASSEGVVAGQEQFF.

The chain is built from TRBV3-1 (or the pseudogene TRBV3-2) and TRBJ2-2; weak D call: TRBD2 (6 bases). The V gene's germline CDR1 is LGHDT and CDR2 YNNKEL (reference sequence). V was trimmed by 5 bases and J by 6 bases, leaving 13 bases between them. This CDR3 region has 14 residues. The CDR3 DNA reads TGTGCCAGCAGCGTAACGGGGGTTGCCGGGGAGCTGTTTTTT. Its protein product is CASSVTGVAGELFF.

In nucleotides, the CDR3 is TGTGCCAGCAGTGTCCAGGGGATTCAACCACCCCTCCACTTT. Translating gives CASSVQGIQPPLHF. J is TRBJ1-6 and V is TRBV27; D might be TRBD1 (6 bases). CDR3 length equals 14 residues. Germline V gene sequence: CDR1 MNHEY, CDR2 SMNVEV (reference sequence). V lost 5 bases, J lost 11 bases, and 16 bases lay in between.

In DNA, the CDR3 is TGTGCTAGTGGTCCAGGACTAGCGGGGGGCTCGTACAATGAGCAGTTCTTC. This gives the protein CASGPGLAGGSYNEQFF. V is TRBV12-5 and J is TRBJ2-1; TRBD2 matches at 14 bases. Germline CDR1 and CDR2: LGHNT and FRNRAP. This CDR3 is built from 17 residues. Losses at the gene ends were 5 bases for V and 4 bases for J; bases not matched to a gene: 7.

This chain connects TRBV27 to TRBJ1-5, with a weak D call TRBD1 (5 bases). CDR1 and CDR2 (germline): MNHEY, SMNVEV (reference sequence). V was clipped by 2 bases and J by 9 bases, with 11 bases between them. CDR3 length: 13 residues. CDR3 DNA sequence: TGTGCCAGCAGTTTAACGGAGGGGCGGCCCCAGCATTTT. Its protein is CASSLTEGRPQHF.

This clone is a singleton in its sample. The chain recombines TRBV5-1 with TRBJ2-2, with D perhaps TRBD1 (6 bases). CDR3 length: 14 amino acids. From germline, CDR1 is SGHRS and CDR2 YFSETQ. V was cut by 4 bases and J by 6 bases, with 13 bases left in between. CDR3 sequence (DNA): TGCGCCAGCAGCCAAAACACAGGGTCCGGGGAGCTGTTTTTT. Amino acids: CASSQNTGSGELFF.

The genes are TRBV7-3 and TRBJ2-1, with TRBD1 identical over 10 bases. Germline V lookup: CDR1 SGHTA, CDR2 FQGTGA. This CDR3 contains 15 residues. Trimming removed 2 bases from V and 6 bases from J; junction bases left unmatched: 4. This CDR3 is CASSLGQGVINEQFF. The CDR3 DNA reads TGTGCCAGCAGCTTAGGACAGGGGGTGATCAATGAGCAGTTCTTC.

The chain employs TRBV10-3 and TRBJ2-3; 9 bases align to TRBD2. Germline values: CDR1 ENHRY, CDR2 SYGVKD. After removal of 5 bases from V and 9 bases from J, the junction contained 9 bases not matched to a gene. This CDR3 contains 14 residues. CDR3 bases: TGTGCCATCAGTTTCAGCGGGGGGTCTGAAACGCAGTATTTT. Encoded protein: CAISFSGGSETQYF.

This clone showed up just once. The gene calls are TRBV9 and TRBJ1-4; D possibly corresponds to TRBD1 (6 bases). The CDR3 has 15 residues. CDR1 and CDR2 (germline): SGDLS, YYNGEE. V lost 0 bases to trimming and J lost 7 bases, with 13 bases between them. In DNA form, the CDR3 reads TGTGCCAGCAGCGTAGATGGTCAGGGGCGTGAAAAACTGTTTTTT. Encoded protein: CASSVDGQGREKLFF.

The chain joins TRBV7-2 to TRBJ2-3; the match to TRBD2 covers 10 bases. The CDR3 length is 17 residues. The trim removed 3 bases at V and 4 bases at J, leaving 10 bases unmatched. The germline V gene encodes CDR1 SGHTA and CDR2 FQGNSA. The CDR3 loop is CASSFQASGGASDTQYF. DNA for the CDR3: TGTGCCAGCAGCTTCCAAGCAAGCGGGGGGGCCTCAGATACGCAGTATTTT.

This rearrangement joins TRBV2 to TRBJ2-1, with 8 nucleotides matching TRBD2. From germline, CDR1 is SNHLY and CDR2 FYNNEI. V trimming: 8 bases; J trimming: 5 bases; junction bases outside the gene matches: 5. This CDR3 spans 13 amino acids. The CDR3, as DNA: TGTGCCAGCGGACTAGCTCTGAACAATGAGCAGTTCTTC. It translates to CASGLALNNEQFF.

The chain has TRBV5-1 and TRBJ2-3; 14 bases map to TRBD2. Germline trimming cut 4 bases from V and 6 bases from J; bases unmatched to any gene: 7. The CDR3 has 16 amino acids. From germline, CDR1 is SGHRS and CDR2 YFSETQ. The CDR3 reads CASSLGLAGGEDTQYF. CDR3 DNA sequence: TGCGCCAGCAGCCTCGGACTAGCGGGGGGTGAGGATACGCAGTATTTT.

The chain is built from TRBV5-1 and TRBJ2-5; 9 nucleotides agree with TRBD2. This CDR3 is built from 16 residues. With 2 bases clipped from V and 4 bases from J, the junction kept 9 bases outside the gene matches. Germline CDR1 reads SGHRS; CDR2 reads YFSETQ. CDR3 bases: TGCGCCAGCAGCTTCAATTTAGCGGGGGCCCGAGAGACCCAGTACTTC. Translating gives CASSFNLAGARETQYF.

The rearrangement joins TRBV28 to TRBJ1-2; a possible D gene is TRBD1 (6 bases). The CDR3 spans 14 residues. The germline gives CDR1 MDHEN, CDR2 SYDVKM. V gave up 6 bases and J gave up 8 bases, with 19 bases separating them. DNA of the CDR3: TGTGCCAGCAGACAATTGGGGGCGCTCGGAGGCTACACCTTC. It encodes CASRQLGALGGYTF.

This sequence joins TRBV30 and TRBJ1-1; possible D gene TRBD1, 5 bases. The germline V and J ends were trimmed by 0 bases and 11 bases, with 16 bases remaining between them. There are 13 residues in the CDR3. Germline V lookup: CDR1 GTSNPN, CDR2 SVGIG (reference sequence). Here the CDR3 reads CAWSVQESVAAFF. The CDR3 DNA follows: TGTGCCTGGAGTGTACAGGAATCCGTTGCTGCTTTCTTT.

The chain joins TRBV19 to TRBJ1-5, with D possibly matching TRBD1 (6 bases). CDR1 is LNHDA, CDR2 SQIVND, per germline (reference sequence). Between the trimmed V and J ends, which lost 2 bases and 4 bases, there was a span of 15 bases. The CDR3 spans 16 residues. In DNA, the CDR3 is TGTGCCAGTAGTATAAGTCCGGGACACCGAAATCAGCCCCAGCATTTT. Protein product: CASSISPGHRNQPQHF.

The rearrangement uses TRBV7-2 and TRBJ2-4; 7 bases agree with TRBD2. The germline V gene has CDR1 SGHTA and CDR2 FQGNSA. CDR3 length equals 14 residues. The junction had 4 bases not matched to a gene; V was cut back by 7 bases and J by 1 base. The CDR3 loop is CASTPGGAKNIQYF. CDR3 nucleotides: TGTGCCAGCACCCCCGGGGGGGCCAAAAACATTCAGTACTTC. Full variable domain (rest looked up from reference TRBV7-2 and TRBJ2-4): GAGVSQSPSNKVTEKGKDVELRCDPISGHTALYWYRQSLGQGLEFLIYFQGNSAPDKSGLPSDRFSAERTGGSVSTLTIQRTQQEDSAVYLCASTPGGAKNIQYFGAGTRLSVL.

The V and J genes are TRBV9 and TRBJ2-1; D might be TRBD1 (6 bases). Trimming took off 4 bases at V and 3 bases at J, with 17 bases between the two ends. Germline V gene sequence: CDR1 SGDLS, CDR2 YYNGEE. The CDR3 has 16 residues. This chain's CDR3 is CASSSSRTEIYNEQFF. CDR3 in DNA: TGTGCCAGCAGCTCCTCCCGGACAGAGATCTACAATGAGCAGTTCTTC.